This record covers a single TCR beta chain. Its antigen is as yet unknown. The data were taken from a study of CD8 T cells in ankylosing spondylitis. Study-wide results and limits: CD8+ by phenotype, disease-linked clones were relatively rare in peripheral blood.

The length of the CDR3 is 16 residues. V was pared by 0 bases and J by 0 bases, with 11 bases between. Germline-derived CDR1 and CDR2 are ENHRY and SYGVKD. TCRdb used MiXCR to reprocess the 5' RACE reads, holding one entry per CDR3 protein. The sample yields 300,000 to 400,000 distinct CDR3 sequences, roughly 14% seen once. Source material: blood, either unsorted or a sorted T cell fraction (not recorded which). This receptor was identified in a male donor with ankylosing spondylitis or in good health (not recorded which). The rearrangement joins TRBV10-3 to TRBJ1-1; no definite D call. In nucleotides, the CDR3 is TGTGCCATCAGTGAGTCGAAGGCGGTTATGAACACTGAAGCTTTCTTT. It codes for CAISESKAVMNTEAFF.